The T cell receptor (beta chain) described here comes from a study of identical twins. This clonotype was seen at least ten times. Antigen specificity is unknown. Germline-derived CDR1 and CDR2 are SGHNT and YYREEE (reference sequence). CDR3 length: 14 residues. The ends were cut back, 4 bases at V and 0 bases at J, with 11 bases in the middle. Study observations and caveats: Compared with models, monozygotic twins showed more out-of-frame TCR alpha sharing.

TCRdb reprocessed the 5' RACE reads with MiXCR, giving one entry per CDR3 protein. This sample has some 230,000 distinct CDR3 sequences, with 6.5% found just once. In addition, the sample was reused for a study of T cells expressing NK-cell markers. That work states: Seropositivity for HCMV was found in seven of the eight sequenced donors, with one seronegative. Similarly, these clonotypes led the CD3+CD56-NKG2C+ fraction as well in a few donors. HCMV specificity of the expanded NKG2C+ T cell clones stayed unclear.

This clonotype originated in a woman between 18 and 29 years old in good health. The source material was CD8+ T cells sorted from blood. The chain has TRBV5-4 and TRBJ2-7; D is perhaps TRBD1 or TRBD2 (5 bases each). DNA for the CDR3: TGTGCCAGCAGCACTCGGGACCACTCCTACGAGCAGTACTTC. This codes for CASSTRDHSYEQYF.